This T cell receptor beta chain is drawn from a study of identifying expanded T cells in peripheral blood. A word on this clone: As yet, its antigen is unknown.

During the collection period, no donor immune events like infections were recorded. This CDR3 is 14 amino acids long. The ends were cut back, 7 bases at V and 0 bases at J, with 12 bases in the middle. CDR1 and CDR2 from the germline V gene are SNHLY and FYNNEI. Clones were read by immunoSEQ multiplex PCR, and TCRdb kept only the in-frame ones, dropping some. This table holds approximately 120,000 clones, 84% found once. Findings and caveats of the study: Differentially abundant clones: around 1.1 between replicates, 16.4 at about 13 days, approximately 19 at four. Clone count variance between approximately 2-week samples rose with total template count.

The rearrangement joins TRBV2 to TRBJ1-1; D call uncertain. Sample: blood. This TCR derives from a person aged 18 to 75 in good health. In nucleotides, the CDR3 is TGTGCCAGCATCGGGTTCCTCATGAACACTGAAGCTTTCTTT. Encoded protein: CASIGFLMNTEAFF.